The next 20 T cell receptor beta chains were all read from a single sample in a study of OX40 agonist ivuxolimab in advanced cancers. TCRdb keeps only in-frame clones here, not all; method: immunoSEQ multiplex PCR. This table holds some 71,000 clones, 86% found once. Sample: CD4+ or CD8+ T cells sorted from blood, taken in a trial of the OX40 agonist ivuxolimab. Every receptor here comes from an adult with an advanced solid tumor such as melanoma, head and neck, liver or kidney cancer.

The rearrangement joins TRBV6-5 to TRBJ1-5, with TRBD1 as a possible D gene (6 bases). The germline gives CDR1 MNHEY, CDR2 SVGAGI. The CDR3 loop spans 12 amino acids. Trimming removed 6 bases at V and 4 bases at J, with 7 bases between. CDR3 coding DNA: TGTGCCAGCAGGGACAGTAATCAGCCCCAGCATTTT. Protein product: CASRDSNQPQHF.

This chain connects TRBV2 to TRBJ1-6; possible D gene TRBD1, 5 bases. The CDR3 sequence is 17 residues long. Germline loops: CDR1 SNHLY, CDR2 FYNNEI. The germline V and J ends were trimmed by 6 bases and 0 bases, with 15 bases remaining between them. CDR3 in DNA: TGTGCCAGCAGGATCCGGGGCGCGGGCTCCTATAATTCACCCCTCCACTTT. Its translation: CASRIRGAGSYNSPLHF.

The V and J genes are TRBV30 and TRBJ1-2; 8 bases agree with TRBD1. Losses at the gene ends were 3 bases for V and 8 bases for J; bases not matched to a gene: 8. Germline lookup yields CDR1 GTSNPN and CDR2 SVGIG (reference sequence). This CDR3 region has 13 residues. The CDR3 loop reads CAWRGQVPVGYTF. DNA of the CDR3: TGTGCCTGGAGGGGACAGGTTCCTGTGGGCTACACCTTC.

The chain is built from TRBV6-1 and TRBJ2-5; D might be TRBD2 (7 bases). Germline CDR1 and CDR2: MNHNS and SASEGT. Between the trimmed V and J ends, which lost 3 bases and 5 bases, there was a span of 16 bases. This CDR3 is 15 amino acids long. The CDR3 spells CASSEQGGAHETQYF. CDR3 DNA sequence: TGTGCCAGCAGTGAGCAAGGGGGGGCCCATGAGACCCAGTACTTC.

This chain uses TRBV18 with TRBJ2-1; TRBD1 matches 8 bases. V was pared by 4 bases and J by 8 bases, with 10 bases of the junction left unmatched. This CDR3 has 15 residues. CDR1 is KGHSH, CDR2 LQKENI, per germline. The DNA of the CDR3 is TGTGCCAGCTCACGGATACAGGGGGAGACGGATGAGCAGTTCTTC. Translating gives CASSRIQGETDEQFF.

The chain combines TRBV29-1 with TRBJ1-3; D is unresolved. This CDR3 has 12 amino acids. Deletions cut 5 bases from V and 0 bases from J, with 5 bases between. Germline lookup yields CDR1 SQVTM and CDR2 ANQGSEA. CDR3 nucleotides: TGCAGCGTTCAGTACTCTGGAAACACCATATATTTT. Translated, it gives CSVQYSGNTIYF.

This clone was recorded a few times. The V gene is TRBV10-3, the J gene TRBJ2-3; D is undetermined. The CDR3 totals 13 residues. The V gene's germline CDR1 is ENHRY and CDR2 SYGVKD. V was cut by 6 bases and J by 6 bases, with 13 bases left in between. The CDR3 coding sequence is TGTGCCATCAGGGACGCCTCCGGGGATACGCAGTATTTT. Translation: CAIRDASGDTQYF.

This rearrangement joins TRBV28 to TRBJ1-4, with D perhaps TRBD1 (5 bases). Germline V gene sequence: CDR1 MDHEN, CDR2 SYDVKM. This CDR3 is 15 amino acids long. With 2 bases removed from V and 8 bases from J, the gap between germline ends came to 15 bases. The CDR3 DNA sequence: TGTGCCAGCAGTTTAGTTCTCGGGACCTCCGAAAAACTGTTTTTT. This translates into CASSLVLGTSEKLFF.

Turning to this clone: Other DNA sequences of this sample code for an identical CDR3. V usage is TRBV9 and J usage is TRBJ2-7; 10 bases map to TRBD1. Germline values: CDR1 SGDLS, CDR2 YYNGEE. The CDR3 runs to 15 residues. V gave up 0 bases and J gave up 2 bases; unmatched junction bases: 2. The CDR3 loop reads CASSVAGTGAYEQYF. For the CDR3, the DNA is TGTGCCAGCAGCGTAGCGGGGACAGGGGCCTACGAGCAGTACTTC. The full variable domain, with the rest looked up from reference TRBV9 and TRBJ2-7, is DSGVTQTPKHLITATGQRVTLRCSPRSGDLSVYWYQQSLDQGLQFLIQYYNGEERAKGNILERFSAQQFPDLHSELNLSSLELGDSALYFCASSVAGTGAYEQYFGPGTRLTVT.

The chain carries TRBV5-6 and TRBJ1-1, with 7 positions matching TRBD1. The CDR3 is made up of 11 amino acids. Trimming at V came to 4 bases and at J to 11 bases, leaving 5 bases not matched to a gene. Germline V lookup: CDR1 SGHDT, CDR2 YYEEEE. The CDR3 protein is CASSRDRVAFF. Written as DNA, the CDR3 is TGTGCCAGCAGCCGAGACAGGGTCGCTTTCTTT.

The rearrangement joins TRBV6-5 to TRBJ2-5, with D possibly being TRBD2 (5 bases). CDR1 and CDR2 from the germline V gene are MNHEY and SVGAGI. V was trimmed by 5 bases and J by 2 bases, leaving 9 bases between them. The CDR3 spans 13 residues. Here the CDR3 DNA reads TGTGCCAGCAGTCCGGGATCGCAAGAGACCCAGTACTTC. Its translation: CASSPGSQETQYF.

This chain joins TRBV4-1 and TRBJ1-2; D remains unclear. In germline, CDR1 is MGHRA, CDR2 YSYEKL. V lost 0 bases to trimming and J lost 5 bases, with 13 bases between them. This CDR3 spans 15 amino acids. The CDR3 sequence: CASSQDFPGSYGYTF. The CDR3 nucleotides read TGCGCCAGCAGCCAAGATTTTCCGGGAAGTTATGGCTACACCTTC.

This clone rates as medium-sized. This rearrangement joins TRBV5-6 to TRBJ2-7; TRBD1 matches 8 bases. The CDR3 contains 14 residues. Germline V lookup: CDR1 SGHDT, CDR2 YYEEEE. V shed 0 bases, J shed 5 bases, and the junction held 4 bases outside the gene matches. The CDR3 sequence is CASSLAGGIDEQYF. DNA for the CDR3: TGTGCCAGCAGCTTGGCAGGGGGCATCGACGAGCAGTACTTC.

The rearrangement joins TRBV5-1 to TRBJ2-2; D is unclear. The V gene lost 4 bases and the J gene lost 4 bases, with 8 bases spanning the gap. The germline CDR1 and CDR2 sequences are SGHRS and YFSETQ. The CDR3 runs 13 residues. The chain's CDR3 is CASSPTPTGELFF. Here the CDR3 DNA reads TGCGCCAGCAGCCCCACCCCCACCGGGGAGCTGTTTTTT.

The gene calls are TRBV28 and TRBJ2-2; 10 bases agree with TRBD1. The ends lost 4 bases at V and 4 bases at J; junction bases unmatched: 0. CDR3 length: 14 amino acids. Germline V CDR1 and CDR2: MDHEN, SYDVKM. This CDR3 reads CASSWTGGTGELFF. The CDR3 DNA reads TGTGCCAGCAGTTGGACAGGGGGCACCGGGGAGCTGTTTTTT.

V is TRBV6-1 and J is TRBJ2-3, with D perhaps assigned TRBD1 or TRBD2 (5 bases each). Per the germline V gene, CDR1 is MNHNS and CDR2 is SASEGT. Trimming left V 1 base short and J 0 bases short, with 11 bases between. The CDR3 totals 16 residues. The chain's CDR3 is CASSEDGDASTDTQYF. CDR3 DNA: TGTGCCAGCAGTGAAGACGGGGACGCAAGCACAGATACGCAGTATTTT.

This chain joins TRBV27 and TRBJ1-6; D not certain. The germline gives CDR1 MNHEY, CDR2 SMNVEV (reference sequence). Trimming took off 6 bases at V and 0 bases at J, with 15 bases between the two ends. This CDR3 has 17 residues. As DNA, the CDR3 is TGTGCCAGCAGCCCCAAGTTTGGAAGCTCCTATAATTCACCCCTCCACTTT. Its protein product is CASSPKFGSSYNSPLHF.

The chain has TRBV2 and TRBJ2-5; 7 positions match TRBD1. Trimming took 2 bases from V and 5 from J; bases not matched to a gene: 5. Germline-derived CDR1 and CDR2 are SNHLY and FYNNEI. The CDR3 runs 14 residues. The CDR3 loop reads CASSEQGEWETQYF. CDR3 nucleotides: TGTGCCAGCAGTGAACAGGGGGAGTGGGAGACCCAGTACTTC. Drawing the rest from reference TRBV2 and TRBJ2-5, the complete variable domain is EPEVTQTPSHQVTQMGQEVILRCVPISNHLYFYWYRQILGQKVEFLVSFYNNEISEKSEIFDDQFSVERPDGSNFTLKIRSTKLEDSAMYFCASSEQGEWETQYFGPGTRLLVL.

The chain has TRBV19 and TRBJ1-4, with 7 bases fitting TRBD1. The V gene end was trimmed by 3 bases and the J gene end by 6 bases; junction bases not matched to a gene: 4. Germline V gene data show CDR1 as LNHDA and CDR2 as SQIVND (reference sequence). This CDR3 region has 14 residues. The DNA of the CDR3 is TGTGCCAGTAGTATCAGAGGGGGCGATGAAAAACTGTTTTTT. The encoded protein is CASSIRGGDEKLFF.

This clone was recorded once. V is TRBV27 and J is TRBJ1-1, with D maybe TRBD1 (6 bases). V lost 5 bases and J lost 6, with 16 bases in between. This CDR3 spans 14 amino acids. Looked up from germline, CDR1 is MNHEY and CDR2 is SMNVEV (reference sequence). This CDR3 is CASSTGPGDAEAFF. Written as DNA, the CDR3 is TGTGCCAGCAGTACAGGACCAGGGGACGCTGAAGCTTTCTTT.